These 22 T cell receptor beta chains share one sample of origin, sequenced in a study of graft-versus-host responses after intestinal transplantation. These receptors' antigens are unknown. Clones were read by immunoSEQ multiplex PCR, and TCRdb kept only the in-frame ones, dropping some. The table has under 150,000 clones, 90% to 95% seen once. The source material was unstimulated CD4+ T cells sorted from spleen or lymph node cells, sampled before intestinal transplant. The source is a human donor who received an intestinal transplant.

V is TRBV7-8 and J is TRBJ2-7; perhaps TRBD2 as D (6 bases). The CDR3 contains 15 residues. Trimming left V 3 bases short and J 5 bases short, with 17 bases between. The germline gives CDR1 SGHVS, CDR2 FQNEAQ. CDR3 sequence: CASSLTSGVTDEQYF. Here the CDR3 DNA reads TGTGCCAGCAGCTTGACTAGTGGGGTCACCGACGAGCAGTACTTC.

The J gene is TRBJ2-1, the V gene TRBV7-6; 10 positions agree with TRBD1. Unmatched junction bases numbered 5, after V lost 5 bases and J lost 1 base. This CDR3 contains 16 residues. CDR1 is SGHVS and CDR2 is FNYEAQ in the germline V gene. The CDR3 spells CASSQPGQGSYNEQFF. The CDR3 DNA is TGTGCCAGCAGCCAGCCGGGACAGGGGTCCTACAATGAGCAGTTCTTC.

The V and J genes are TRBV5-1 and TRBJ2-3, with 7 bases aligning to TRBD2. The germline V gene encodes CDR1 SGHRS and CDR2 YFSETQ. This CDR3 is built from 15 residues. J lost 2 bases, V lost 4 bases, and 7 bases had no gene match. CDR3: CASSLAEPTTDTQYF. CDR3 DNA: TGCGCCAGCAGCCTAGCGGAGCCGACCACAGATACGCAGTATTTT.

V gene TRBV5-1 combines with J gene TRBJ2-1; D remains unclear. The germline CDR1 and CDR2 sequences are SGHRS and YFSETQ. This CDR3 contains 12 residues. With 2 bases removed from V and 2 bases from J, the gap between germline ends came to 2 bases. CDR3 bases: TGCGCCAGCAGCTTCGCCTACAATGAGCAGTTCTTC. It specifies CASSFAYNEQFF.

V is TRBV19 and J is TRBJ2-7, with TRBD1 identical over 10 bases. J gave up 3 bases and V 4 bases, and 3 bases lay outside the gene matches. This CDR3 comprises 14 residues. From germline, CDR1 is LNHDA and CDR2 SQIVND (reference sequence). For the CDR3, the DNA is TGTGCCAGTAGTAGGACAGGGGGAGACTACGAGCAGTACTTC. Its translation: CASSRTGGDYEQYF. Full variable domain (missing parts from reference TRBV19 and TRBJ2-7): DGGITQSPKYLFRKEGQNVTLSCEQNLNHDAMYWYRQDPGQGLRLIYYSQIVNDFQKGDIAEGYSVSREKKESFPLTVTSAQKNPTAFYLCASSRTGGDYEQYFGPGTRLTVT.

The chain has TRBV27 and TRBJ2-7; 9 positions agree with TRBD2. Germline V gene lookup returns CDR1 MNHEY and CDR2 SMNVEV (reference sequence). With 4 bases clipped from V and 4 bases from J, the junction kept 11 bases outside the gene matches. There are 16 residues in the CDR3. The CDR3 is CASSWGSGSWSYEQYF. Here the CDR3 DNA reads TGTGCCAGCAGTTGGGGTAGCGGGAGTTGGTCTTACGAGCAGTACTTC.

This clone is a singleton in its sample. The chain couples TRBV27 to TRBJ2-7, with D perhaps being TRBD1 or TRBD2 (5 bases each). The CDR3 sequence is 14 residues long. V shed 6 bases and J shed 6 bases, with 18 bases lying between them. CDR1 MNHEY and CDR2 SMNVEV come from the germline V gene (reference sequence). CDR3 coding DNA: TGTGCCAGCAGCCCTTGGGACGGGGTAAGCGAGCAGTACTTC. Protein: CASSPWDGVSEQYF.

The chain employs TRBV7-9 and TRBJ2-1; TRBD1 or TRBD2 may be the D gene (5 bases each). Germline V gives CDR1 SEHNR, CDR2 FQNEAQ (reference sequence). Trimming shortened V by 0 bases and J by 10 bases, and 13 bases separated the two germline ends. This CDR3 contains 14 residues. DNA of the CDR3: TGTGCCAGCAGCTTAGCGGACGGGGCCAGCGAGCAGTTCTTC. It yields the protein CASSLADGASEQFF.

This chain links TRBV5-1 with TRBJ1-1; D is ambiguous. This CDR3 is 14 amino acids long. From germline, CDR1 is SGHRS and CDR2 YFSETQ. V lost 4 bases to trimming and J lost 0 bases, with 10 bases between them. The CDR3 sequence: CASSVEQMNTEAFF. The CDR3 DNA is TGCGCCAGCAGCGTCGAGCAAATGAACACTGAAGCTTTCTTT.

V and J are TRBV28 and TRBJ2-1; D is possibly TRBD1 (6 bases). Trimming left V 2 bases short and J 4 bases short, with 12 bases between. The germline V gene encodes CDR1 MDHEN and CDR2 SYDVKM. CDR3 length equals 15 residues. The CDR3 DNA sequence: TGTGCCAGCAGTTTACAGGGGACCCTATACAATGAGCAGTTCTTC. This codes for CASSLQGTLYNEQFF.

This clone was seen more than once but under ten times. The rearrangement links TRBV28 to TRBJ2-7; the D is unclear. The V end lost 2 bases, the J end lost 2 bases, and 7 bases lay between the germline ends. The germline V gene encodes CDR1 MDHEN and CDR2 SYDVKM. The CDR3 totals 13 residues. CDR3 sequence: CASSLVQTYEQYF. The CDR3, as DNA: TGTGCCAGCAGTTTAGTGCAGACCTACGAGCAGTACTTC.

This chain connects TRBV30 to TRBJ2-7; the match to TRBD1 covers 7 bases. Germline CDR1 and CDR2: GTSNPN and SVGIG (reference sequence). The CDR3 sequence is 14 residues long. Trimming cost V 2 bases and J 6 bases; bases outside gene matches: 10. The CDR3 DNA is TGTGCCTGGAGTCCTCTCCTAACAGGGGCCGAGCAGTACTTC. It specifies CAWSPLLTGAEQYF.

The CDR3: CASSYRDRNTEAFF. The CDR3 DNA reads as TGTGCCAGCAGTTACAGGGACAGGAACACTGAAGCTTTCTTT. The rearrangement joins TRBV6-5 to TRBJ1-1, with 7 bases aligning to TRBD1. The CDR3 extends over 14 amino acids. Germline loops: CDR1 MNHEY, CDR2 SVGAGI. V was clipped by 2 bases and J by 1 base; unmatched bases: 1.

The V call is TRBV9, the J call TRBJ2-1; 10 bases map to TRBD2. Looked up from germline, CDR1 is SGDLS and CDR2 is YYNGEE. V lost 0 bases, J lost 5 bases, and 8 bases stayed unmatched. The CDR3 consists of 17 residues. For the CDR3, the DNA is TGTGCCAGCAGCGTAGGAAGCGGGAGGGCCTTCCACAATGAGCAGTTCTTC. Translation: CASSVGSGRAFHNEQFF.

The chain joins TRBV11-2 to TRBJ1-1; tentatively, D is TRBD1 (5 bases). Germline V gives CDR1 SGHAT, CDR2 FQNNGV. The CDR3 contains 12 residues. Trimming shortened V by 8 bases and J by 5 bases, and 12 bases separated the two germline ends. The CDR3 DNA is TGTGCCAGCTCTAATCCAGGGACTGAAGCTTTCTTT. Translating gives CASSNPGTEAFF.

The chain couples TRBV5-1 to TRBJ2-2; no reliable D call. CDR1 and CDR2 (germline): SGHRS, YFSETQ. V shed 0 bases and J shed 1 base, with 4 bases lying between them. The CDR3 totals 14 residues. In nucleotides, the CDR3 is TGCGCCAGCAGCTTGGACGGGAACACCGGGGAGCTGTTTTTT. Encoded protein: CASSLDGNTGELFF.

The chain joins TRBV4-1 to TRBJ1-1; D not resolved. The CDR3 is 18 residues long. From germline, CDR1 is MGHRA and CDR2 YSYEKL. Trimming stripped 1 base from V and 5 bases from J, with 23 bases between. The CDR3 is CASSQAKAGILLWTEAFF. DNA for the CDR3: TGCGCCAGCAGCCAAGCCAAAGCGGGGATCTTATTGTGGACTGAAGCTTTCTTT.

V gene TRBV4-1 combines with J gene TRBJ2-7; D perhaps matches TRBD2 (5 bases). Germline V gives CDR1 MGHRA, CDR2 YSYEKL. This CDR3 is 19 amino acids long. V was shortened by 0 bases and J by 4 bases, with 25 bases between the two germline ends. This CDR3 is CASSQDSRTLRSGYYEQYF. CDR3 DNA: TGCGCCAGCAGCCAAGATAGTCGGACTTTGAGATCAGGCTATTACGAGCAGTACTTC.

In its sample, this clone was seen a few times. This chain joins TRBV21-1 and TRBJ1-5. TRBV21-1 is a known pseudogene. The CDR3 length is 19 residues. CDR3 residues: CASSKARAGNWRGNQPQHF. CDR3 DNA: TGTGCCAGCAGCAAAGCGCGGGCAGGGAATTGGCGGGGCAATCAGCCCCAGCATTTT.

Note on this clone: Compared with germline, one end of the junction differs, possibly owing to a read error. Additional DNA sequences in this sample encode the identical CDR3. This chain uses TRBV29-1 with TRBJ2-7, with D uncertain. Germline V gene data show CDR1 as SQVTM and CDR2 as ANQGSEA. The CDR3 is 11 residues long. CDR3 loop: CSVPGLDEQYF. The CDR3 DNA sequence: TGCAGCGTTCCAGGTTTGGACGAGCAGTACTTT.

J is TRBJ2-1 and V is TRBV9, with D possibly TRBD2 on 5 matching bases. CDR1 and CDR2 (germline): SGDLS, YYNGEE. The CDR3 has 12 residues. The V end was cut by 7 bases, the J end by 9 bases, with 14 bases between. As DNA, the CDR3 is TGTGCCAGCGGTGACGGGGTCGGTGAGCAGTTCTTC. This encodes CASGDGVGEQFF.

The J gene is TRBJ2-3, the V gene TRBV7-3; 9 bases align to TRBD1. The CDR3 is 21 amino acids. The germline V gene has CDR1 SGHTA and CDR2 FQGTGA. The junction had 19 bases not matched to a gene; V was cut back by 2 bases and J by 1 base. CDR3 in amino acids: CASSLSRLGVDRGKGTDTQYF. CDR3 nucleotide sequence: TGTGCCAGCAGCTTATCTCGCTTGGGGGTGGACAGGGGAAAAGGCACAGATACGCAGTATTTT.